Below, 7 T cell receptor beta chains from the same sample are listed, as sequenced in a study of blood T cell repertoires in COVID-19. Sequencing was performed with immunoSEQ multiplex PCR; in TCRdb, only in-frame clones are kept and a portion is missing. The sample holds a few hundred thousand clones, approximately 80% seen once. The sample consisted of PBMCs or T cells enriched from blood (not recorded which). Every receptor here comes from a woman aged 40 to 49 with acute COVID-19.

The chain uses TRBV5-4 and TRBJ1-1; D not resolved. The germline CDR1 and CDR2 sequences are SGHNT and YYREEE (reference sequence). Trimming stripped 0 bases from V and 3 bases from J, with 12 bases between. The CDR3 sequence is 15 residues long. The chain's CDR3 is CASSLAHPPYTEAFF. CDR3 sequence (DNA): TGTGCCAGCAGCTTGGCCCATCCCCCATACACTGAAGCTTTCTTT.

The chain has TRBV10-3 and TRBJ2-1, with 7 bases aligning to TRBD2. This CDR3 comprises 16 residues. Germline V CDR1 and CDR2: ENHRY, SYGVKD. V gave up 0 bases and J gave up 4 bases; unmatched junction bases: 6. The CDR3 region is CAISESPGEGYNEQFF. The DNA for the CDR3 is TGTGCCATCAGTGAGTCACCGGGGGAGGGGTACAATGAGCAGTTCTTC.

Note on this clone: Other DNA sequences in this specimen translate into the identical CDR3. The chain has TRBV11-3 and TRBJ1-1, with no clear D. Per germline, CDR1 SGHNT and CDR2 YENEEA. This CDR3 is 12 amino acids long. Trimming took off 1 base at V and 5 bases at J, with 5 bases between the two ends. The CDR3 region is CASSLGETEAFF. DNA for the CDR3: TGTGCCAGCAGCTTAGGGGAGACTGAAGCTTTCTTT.

CDR3 loop: CASSPLGTSGGEQYF. The CDR3 DNA follows: TGTGCCAGCAGCCCCTTGGGGACTAGCGGCGGCGAGCAGTACTTC. The V and J genes are TRBV4-2 and TRBJ2-7; 11 bases align to TRBD2. V was pared by 4 bases and J by 6 bases, with 8 bases of the junction left unmatched. This CDR3 has 15 residues. The germline V gene encodes CDR1 LGHNA and CDR2 YNFKEQ.

The CDR3 sequence: CASSYSSGGGNQPQHF. The CDR3 DNA sequence: TGTGCCAGCAGTTACTCGTCAGGGGGTGGCAATCAGCCCCAGCATTTT. The chain joins TRBV6-2 or TRBV6-3 to TRBJ1-5; the match to TRBD1 covers 7 bases. Germline V gene data show CDR1 as MNHEY and CDR2 as SVGEGT. This CDR3 contains 16 residues. J gave up 2 bases and V 0 bases, and 4 bases lay outside the gene matches.

The chain has TRBV28 and TRBJ2-5; 13 bases map to TRBD2. This CDR3 is 21 amino acids long. V was clipped by 3 bases and J by 0 bases; unmatched bases: 16. Germline V CDR1 and CDR2: MDHEN, SYDVKM. The CDR3 coding sequence is TGTGCCAGCAGTTTCGCTTTCGTTTGGACTAGCGGGGGCGAGTACCAAGAGACCCAGTACTTC. It is translated as CASSFAFVWTSGGEYQETQYF.

V and J are TRBV28 and TRBJ1-5, with 8 bases identical to TRBD1. This CDR3 has 14 residues. In germline, CDR1 is MDHEN, CDR2 SYDVKM. The ends lost 7 bases at V and 2 bases at J; junction bases unmatched: 4. The CDR3 spells CASIQGAGNQPQHF. The CDR3 DNA sequence: TGTGCCAGCATCCAGGGGGCGGGCAATCAGCCCCAGCATTTT.